This T cell receptor (beta chain) was captured by sequencing in a study of cytomegalovirus exposure and HLA in healthy donors. The CDR3 contains 16 residues. CDR1 and CDR2 (germline): LNHDA, SQIVND (reference sequence). V was clipped by 5 bases and J by 7 bases; unmatched bases: 10. PCR involved 60 Vbeta and 13 Jbeta primers. Method: immunoSEQ multiplex PCR; TCRdb's copy keeps in-frame clones and lacks some. The table has over 150,000 clones, about 75% seen once. The source is a male donor in good health and CMV-seropositive. Sequencing was performed on PBMCs. This chain joins TRBV19 and TRBJ2-1, with 11 bases matching TRBD2. CDR3 sequence (DNA): TGTGCCAGTAGTCTACGGACTAGCGGGTCTTATAATGAGCAGTTCTTC. Translation gives CASSLRTSGSYNEQFF.